Listed below are T cell receptor beta chains from one sample, sequenced in a study of cytomegalovirus exposure and HLA in healthy donors. Sequencing used immunoSEQ multiplex PCR; TCRdb keeps in-frame clones, though not all of them. Found here are tens of thousands of clones, about 77% of them singletons; the top ten hold more than 3.5%. Sequenced input: PBMCs. These receptors were taken from a man in his 60s in good health and CMV-seronegative. Each CDR3 is given without its conserved first and last residue. Size is stated for part of the rows, as once, few or many counts, or as a class when the clone is expanded.

j_call	v_call	clone_size	cdr3_aa
TRBJ1-1	TRBV6-5	few	ASSALDWGDTEAF
TRBJ2-7	TRBV6-6	.	ASSLGLASSYEQY
TRBJ2-6	TRBV21-1	.	ASSQEIRGQGFSGANVLT
TRBJ1-1	TRBV19	.	ASSPHRGGTEAF
TRBJ1-1	TRBV6-5	.	ASTPRGYTEAF
TRBJ2-2	TRBV6-1	.	ASSGRANTGELF
TRBJ1-2	TRBV7-8	.	ASSLWVDGGGYGYT
TRBJ2-7	TRBV7-9	.	SSSSLTGSHEQY
TRBJ2-5	TRBV4-1	.	ASSQGAGGETQY
TRBJ2-3	TRBV5-1	.	ASSWSDTSTDTQY
TRBJ2-2	TRBV13	.	ASSAGGLNTGELF
TRBJ2-5	TRBV18	.	ASSPRVGETQY
TRBJ1-2	TRBV5-1	.	ASSLAPGQGYGYT
TRBJ1-2	TRBV5-5	.	ASSSPQGEPPYGYT
TRBJ1-1	TRBV19	.	ASSPGFGGTEAF
TRBJ2-1	TRBV5-6	once	ASSLVSGWIYNEQF
TRBJ2-4	TRBV7-9	.	ASSFLGQGEDIQY
TRBJ1-1	TRBV11-2	.	ASSPGLGRDAF
TRBJ2-3	TRBV9	.	ASSVSGGHTDTQY
.	TRBV10-3	.	AISDPGQGAYEQY
TRBJ2-1	TRBV7-3	.	ASSRSGVSSYNEQF
TRBJ2-7	TRBV5-1	.	ASSLGQGAYEQY
TRBJ2-5	TRBV2	.	ASRGGGLGQETQY
TRBJ1-1	TRBV5-1	.	ASSLGGRARGTEAF
TRBJ2-7	TRBV7-9	few	ASSPPTGYYEQY
TRBJ1-3	TRBV4-1	.	ASSLRGEADSGNAIY
TRBJ2-2	TRBV7-9	few	ASRSRQGYTGELF